This T cell receptor (beta chain) was obtained from a study of blood T cell repertoires in COVID-19. On the study more broadly: Donors in the United States, Italy and Spain gave samples during acute or convalescent COVID-19. Sources were T cells, B-cell-depleted T cells, or PBMCs; the material itself was cDNA or gDNA.

This clone was detected only a few times. V was cut by 3 bases and J by 0 bases, with 5 bases left in between. The CDR3 is made up of 13 amino acids. Per germline, CDR1 SEHNR and CDR2 FQNEAQ (reference sequence). Per the original methods: For nucleated cells, counts were estimated from reference gene primer amplification. The table came from immunoSEQ multiplex PCR; TCRdb's copy has only in-frame clones and leaves some out. From that table come the V and J calls and clone size; the DNA was used to work out D and trimming. The data contain 15,000 to 20,000 clones, around nine tenths of them singletons.

The rearrangement joins TRBV7-9 to TRBJ1-2; D remains ambiguous. Input material: peripheral blood. The sequence was obtained from a human donor in a cohort sampled during active COVID-19. The DNA for the CDR3 is TGTGCCAGCAGCTTGGCAGCTAACTATGGCTACACCTTC. Its translation is CASSLAANYGYTF.